This T cell receptor beta chain was observed in a study of human T cells and chemical hapten exposure. Turning to the study itself: DPC at 0.01% went onto the upper back in patch tests, read at 6 days.

Time point defined: patch test 3, about 24 weeks after DPC sensitization. Treatment indicated: therapeutic diphenylcyclopropenone sensitization with weekly scalp DPC. This CDR3 comprises 12 residues. V lost 3 bases and J 11 bases, leaving 14 bases between the germline ends. Per the germline V gene, CDR1 is SGHDT and CDR2 is YYEEEE. Each CDR3 protein gets one entry after TCRdb re-called the RACE reads with MiXCR. The data show 100,000 or so distinct CDR3 sequences, less than 45% seen once. Only a few counts were recorded for this clonotype. The sequence came from a man aged 35 to 55 with alopecia areata. Some clones in this sample may be carry-over from other donors' samples. The chain employs TRBV5-6 and TRBJ1-1, with D perhaps matching TRBD1 (5 bases). Specimen: whole blood, collected in connection with sensitization to the hapten diphenylcyclopropenone (DPC). CDR3 protein: CASSYQGELAFF. Here the CDR3 DNA reads TGTGCCAGCAGCTATCAGGGAGAGCTCGCTTTCTTT.